The rows below give T cell receptor beta chains drawn from one sample of a study of blood T cell repertoires in COVID-19. TCRdb's table, derived via immunoSEQ multiplex PCR, lists solely in-frame clones and lacks some. The repertoire includes approximately 170,000 clones, about 86% of them detected once, and around 8.6% sits in the top ten. The sequenced sample was peripheral blood. The receptors derive from a man in his fifties with active or convalescent COVID-19. Both conserved end residues are part of each CDR3. A D gene is named only where the DNA matches it firmly. Clone sizes are given selectively: once, few, many, or a class where the clone is expanded.

clone size	D gene	V gene	J gene	CDR3 protein	CDR3 DNA
.	.	TRBV5-1	TRBJ2-7	CASSSAYEQYF	TGCGCCAGCAGCTCCGCCTACGAGCAGTACTTC
few	.	TRBV11-2	TRBJ1-3	CASSPQQGSGNTIYF	TGTGCCAGCAGCCCCCAACAGGGCTCCGGAAACACCATATATTTT
.	TRBD1	TRBV6-6	TRBJ1-1	CASSWDSMNTEAFF	TGTGCCAGCAGTTGGGACAGCATGAACACTGAAGCTTTCTTT
.	.	TRBV4-1	TRBJ2-2	CASSQGLGDDTGELFF	TGCGCCAGCAGCCAAGGTTTAGGGGATGACACCGGGGAGCTGTTTTTT
.	.	TRBV2	TRBJ2-2	CASSVDRSVSGELFF	TGTGCCAGCAGTGTTGACAGATCAGTAAGCGGGGAGCTGTTTTTT
many	TRBD2	TRBV4-1	TRBJ2-1	CASSQLAGGGNEQFF	TGCGCCAGCAGCCAACTAGCGGGAGGGGGAAATGAGCAGTTCTTC
once	TRBD1	TRBV28	TRBJ1-5	CASRTPGQGFYQPQHF	TGTGCCAGCAGAACCCCGGGACAGGGGTTCTATCAGCCCCAGCATTTT
.	TRBD1	TRBV4-2	TRBJ1-2	CATIGGDRGQRNYGYTF	TGTGCCACCATAGGGGGGGACAGGGGGCAAAGGAACTATGGCTACACCTTC
.	.	TRBV2	TRBJ1-2	CASSLDRSDYGYTF	TGTGCCAGCAGCTTAGACAGGTCCGACTATGGCTACACCTTC
once	.	TRBV5-4	TRBJ2-1	CASSSSQAGGFNEQFF	TGTGCCAGCAGCTCATCGCAAGCGGGTGGATTCAATGAGCAGTTCTTC
.	TRBD2	TRBV11-2	TRBJ2-1	CASSLEWGLAGDNEQFF	TGTGCCAGCAGCTTAGAATGGGGACTAGCGGGAGACAATGAGCAGTTCTTC
.	TRBD1	TRBV2	TRBJ1-2	CASSESAGGGYTF	TGTGCCAGCAGTGAATCGGCAGGGGGTGGCTACACCTTC
.	.	TRBV6-5	TRBJ2-7	CASIQRGTPTREQYF	TGTGCCAGCATCCAAAGGGGGACACCTACCCGTGAGCAGTACTTC
.	.	TRBV27	TRBJ2-5	CASSPYREETQYF	TGTGCCAGCAGTCCGTATCGAGAGGAGACCCAGTACTTC
.	.	TRBV6-6	TRBJ1-5	CASSYLDSSQPQHF	TGTGCCAGCAGTTACTTGGACAGCAGCCAGCCCCAGCATTTT
.	TRBD2	TRBV9	TRBJ2-1	CASSVAGGTYNEQFF	TGTGCCAGCAGCGTAGCGGGAGGGACCTACAATGAGCAGTTCTTC
.	.	TRBV7-3	TRBJ1-1	CASSLTVNTEAFF	TGTGCCAGCAGTCTGACAGTGAACACTGAAGCTTTCTTT
.	TRBD1	TRBV18	TRBJ1-1	CASSPPLARDRSEAFF	TGTGCCAGCTCACCACCACTGGCCCGGGACAGATCTGAAGCTTTCTTT
.	TRBD2	TRBV28	TRBJ2-2	CASTEPSLAGVKTGELFF	TGTGCCAGCACCGAACCGTCACTAGCGGGAGTGAAAACCGGGGAGCTGTTTTTT
.	TRBD1	TRBV7-9	TRBJ1-1	CASSPTDRGGSTEAFF	TGTGCCAGCAGCCCTACTGACAGGGGGGGAAGCACTGAAGCTTTCTTT
.	.	TRBV5-6	TRBJ1-2	CASSQQGSYGYTF	TGTGCCAGCAGCCAACAGGGATCCTATGGCTACACCTTC
.	.	TRBV28	TRBJ2-2	CASSQTGNTGELFF	TGTGCCAGCAGCCAGACAGGGAACACCGGGGAGCTGTTTTTT
.	TRBD1	TRBV7-3	TRBJ1-2	CASSLGQGDGYTF	TGTGCCAGCAGCTTAGGACAGGGTGATGGCTACACCTTC
once	TRBD1	TRBV7-2	TRBJ2-7	CASSFMGQGDEQYF	TGTGCCAGCAGCTTTATGGGACAGGGGGACGAGCAGTACTTC
.	TRBD1	TRBV6-5	TRBJ1-2	CASSLTGDSYGYTF	TGTGCCAGCAGCTTAACAGGGGACTCCTATGGCTACACCTTC
.	.	TRBV24-1	TRBJ2-7	CATSAGSYEQYF	TGTGCCACCAGTGCGGGCTCCTACGAGCAGTACTTC
.	.	TRBV5-1	TRBJ2-5	CASSPDRVQETQYF	TGCGCCAGCAGCCCGGACAGAGTCCAAGAGACCCAGTACTTC
.	TRBD2	TRBV6-5	TRBJ2-1	CASSRGLGGHEQFF	TGTGCCAGCAGTCGGGGACTAGGAGGGCATGAGCAGTTCTTC
.	.	TRBV28	TRBJ1-1	CASSSVNTEAFF	TGTGCCAGCAGTTCCGTGAACACTGAAGCTTTCTTT
.	.	TRBV24-1	TRBJ2-3	CATSEPPGHPNRDTQYF	TGTGCCACCAGTGAACCCCCGGGACACCCAAACCGAGATACGCAGTATTTT
.	TRBD1	TRBV7-6	TRBJ2-5	CASSQIGQGHQETQYF	TGTGCCAGCAGCCAGATTGGACAGGGCCACCAAGAGACCCAGTACTTC
once	.	TRBV19	TRBJ2-5	CASSRDSLQETQYF	TGTGCCAGTAGTAGGGACTCGTTACAAGAGACCCAGTACTTC
.	TRBD2	TRBV2	TRBJ2-7	CASRRTSGEAEQYF	TGTGCCAGCAGAAGGACTAGCGGGGAGGCCGAGCAGTACTTC
.	.	TRBV27	TRBJ2-5	CASSSTVQETQYF	TGTGCCAGCAGTTCGACAGTCCAAGAGACCCAGTACTTC
.	.	TRBV3-1/TRBV3-2	TRBJ1-2	CASSQETGGYTF	TGTGCCAGCAGCCAAGAGACGGGTGGCTACACCTTC
once	.	TRBV7-6	TRBJ1-3	CASSPDNHSGNTIYF	TGTGCCAGCAGCCCGGACAACCACTCTGGAAACACCATATATTTT
.	.	TRBV30	TRBJ1-5	CAWRRPGNNQPQHF	TGTGCCTGGAGACGACCGGGGAACAATCAGCCCCAGCATTTT
.	TRBD1	TRBV7-2	TRBJ2-1	CASSLDTGTGGLIQFF	TGTGCCAGCAGCTTAGACACCGGGACAGGGGGCCTGATTCAGTTCTTC
.	.	TRBV28	TRBJ1-2	CASRQSLRANYGYTF	TGTGCCAGCAGACAATCACTCAGGGCTAACTATGGCTACACCTTC
.	.	TRBV11-2	TRBJ2-3	CASSLAPLTDTQYF	TGTGCCAGCAGCTTAGCCCCTCTCACAGATACGCAGTATTTT
.	.	TRBV4-3	TRBJ1-4	CASSPWTANEKLFF	TGCGCCAGCAGCCCTTGGACAGCTAATGAAAAACTGTTTTTT
.	TRBD1	TRBV6-5	TRBJ1-2	CASSKEGGWGGYTF	TGTGCCAGCAGTAAGGAAGGGGGCTGGGGTGGCTACACCTTC
.	TRBD1	TRBV27	TRBJ1-2	CASSLTRDSSNYGYTF	TGTGCCAGCAGTTTAACCCGGGACAGCTCTAACTATGGCTACACCTTC
.	.	TRBV5-1	TRBJ2-2	CATPHGAHKTGELFF	TGCGCCACCCCGCATGGGGCCCACAAAACCGGGGAGCTGTTTTTT
.	TRBD1	TRBV12-3/TRBV12-4	TRBJ1-4	CASSRDRSEKLFF	TGTGCCAGCAGCCGGGACAGGAGTGAAAAACTGTTTTTT
.	TRBD1	TRBV12-5	TRBJ2-1	CASDTPLGTGYFF	TGTGCTAGTGACACCCCCTTGGGGACAGGTTATTTCTTC
.	.	TRBV5-1	TRBJ1-2	CASSVQGSSNYGYTF	TGCGCCAGCAGCGTACAGGGTTCGAGTAACTATGGCTACACCTTC
few	TRBD1	TRBV4-2	TRBJ1-2	CASSPRAPGQGADYGYTF	TGTGCCAGCAGCCCAAGGGCTCCGGGACAGGGGGCCGACTATGGCTACACCTTC
.	.	TRBV29-1	TRBJ1-2	CSVAPAGHGYTF	TGCAGCGTTGCCCCCGCGGGGCACGGCTACACCTTC
.	TRBD2	TRBV4-2	TRBJ2-3	CASTSHPAGGVTDTQYF	TGTGCCAGCACCTCACACCCGGCGGGAGGAGTTACAGATACGCAGTATTTT
.	TRBD2	TRBV24-1	TRBJ2-1	CATSEHSGSSYNEQFF	TGTGCCACCAGTGAACACAGCGGGAGCTCCTACAATGAGCAGTTCTTC
.	.	TRBV6-6	TRBJ1-1	CASSPVAGEAFF	TGTGCCAGCAGCCCGGTGGCAGGTGAAGCTTTCTTT
once	TRBD2	TRBV3-1/TRBV3-2	TRBJ2-6	CASSQARLAMTGANVLTF	TGTGCCAGCAGCCAAGCCCGACTAGCGATGACTGGGGCCAACGTCCTGACTTTC